This entry lists 5 T cell receptor beta chains sequenced from one sample in a study of blood T cells in healthy people across ages. It was with a sample-barcoded 5' primer and a J-beta primer mix that a second PCR of roughly 7 to 12 cycles was run. In TCRdb, the 5' RACE reads were re-called with MiXCR into one record per CDR3 protein. The table shows approximately 1,000,000 distinct CDR3 sequences, with 40% to 50% occurring only once. Sequenced input: blood. The receptors originated from an older woman in good health.

This clonotype was observed a few times. The chain uses TRBV29-1 and TRBJ1-2; a weak D match, TRBD1 (5 bases). V lost 4 bases and J lost 8, with 8 bases in between. Germline-derived CDR1 and CDR2 are SQVTM and ANQGSEA. The CDR3 contains 10 residues. DNA for the CDR3: TGCAGCGTTGGCGGGGACGGCTACACCTTC. As protein: CSVGGDGYTF.

The chain uses TRBV7-2 and TRBJ2-5; D assignment may be TRBD1 or TRBD2 (6 bases each). The ends were cut back, 5 bases at V and 2 bases at J, with 18 bases in the middle. CDR1 is SGHTA and CDR2 is FQGNSA in the germline V gene. The CDR3 runs to 16 residues. The CDR3 region is CASSPGASARQETQYF. In DNA form, the CDR3 reads TGTGCCAGCAGCCCGGGGGCTAGCGCGAGGCAAGAGACCCAGTACTTC.

This clonotype was detected only a few times. The chain uses TRBV25-1 and TRBJ2-7; 11 bases are shared with TRBD2. Trimming removed 3 bases from V and 3 bases from J; junction bases left unmatched: 1. The CDR3 runs to 14 residues. Germline assignment: CDR1 MGHDK and CDR2 SYGVNS. CDR3 coding DNA: TGTGCCAGCAGTGATAGCGGGAGGGGCTACGAGCAGTACTTC. It specifies CASSDSGRGYEQYF.

This clonotype appeared a single time. Here the CDR3 reads CASSQGRMDGSNQPQHF. As DNA, the CDR3 is TGTGCCAGCAGCCAAGGGAGAATGGACGGTAGCAATCAGCCCCAGCATTTT. This rearrangement joins TRBV3-1 to TRBJ1-5, with no clear D. The CDR3 extends over 17 amino acids. Trimming stripped 1 base from V and 0 bases from J, with 13 bases between. Germline assignment: CDR1 LGHDT and CDR2 YNNKEL (reference sequence).

This rearrangement joins TRBV10-3 to TRBJ2-3; D not certain. V lost 2 bases to trimming and J lost 6 bases, with 12 bases between them. The CDR3 extends over 14 amino acids. The germline CDR1 and CDR2 sequences are ENHRY and SYGVKD. Here the CDR3 DNA reads TGTGCCATCAGTGAGGACAACGCTCGGGATACGCAGTATTTT. This sequence encodes CAISEDNARDTQYF.